This T cell receptor beta chain was recorded in a study of T cell responses to AZD1222 COVID-19 vaccine. Method: immunoSEQ multiplex PCR; TCRdb's copy keeps in-frame clones and lacks some. The repertoire includes over 150,000 clones, about 94% of them detected once, and 1% sits in the top ten. The CDR3 has 16 residues. With 0 bases clipped from V and 0 bases from J, the junction kept 4 bases outside the gene matches. CDR1 is SGHRS and CDR2 is YFSETQ in the germline V gene. The chain is built from TRBV5-1 and TRBJ2-3; TRBD1 matches at 7 bases. The sample consisted of peripheral blood, taken 28 days after the second AZD1222 dose. This sequence originates from an adult who received the AZD1222 COVID-19 vaccine. Here the CDR3 reads CASSLGTGSSTDTQYF. In DNA, the CDR3 is TGCGCCAGCAGCTTGGGGACAGGTTCTAGCACAGATACGCAGTATTTT.